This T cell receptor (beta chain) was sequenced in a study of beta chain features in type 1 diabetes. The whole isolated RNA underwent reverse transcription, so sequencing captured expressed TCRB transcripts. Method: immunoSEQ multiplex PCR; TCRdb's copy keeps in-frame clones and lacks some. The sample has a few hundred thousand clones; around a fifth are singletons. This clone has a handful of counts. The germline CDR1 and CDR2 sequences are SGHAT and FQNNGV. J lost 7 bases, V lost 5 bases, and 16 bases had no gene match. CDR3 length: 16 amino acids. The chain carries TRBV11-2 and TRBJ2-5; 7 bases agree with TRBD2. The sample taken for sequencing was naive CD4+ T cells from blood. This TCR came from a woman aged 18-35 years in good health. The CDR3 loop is CASSPGSQAGVGTQYF. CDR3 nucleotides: TGTGCCAGCAGCCCCGGCTCCCAGGCGGGGGTGGGGACCCAGTACTTC.